This T cell receptor beta chain was identified in a study of cytomegalovirus exposure and HLA in healthy donors. The PCR used 60 Vbeta and 13 Jbeta primers. Sequenced by immunoSEQ multiplex PCR; TCRdb stores in-frame clones only, minus some. In total, the table holds approximately 50,000 clones. CDR1 and CDR2 (germline): PRHDT, FYEKMQ (reference sequence). This CDR3 has 16 residues. The junction had 13 bases not matched to a gene; V was cut back by 5 bases and J by 4 bases. The sequence was obtained from a female donor in good health and CMV-seronegative. Sequencing was carried out using PBMCs. V usage is TRBV13 and J usage is TRBJ1-2; TRBD1 aligns across 7 bases. CDR3 nucleotide sequence: TGTGCCAGCAGCATATGGACAGGACGAGCCGGCTATGGCTACACCTTC. Protein: CASSIWTGRAGYGYTF.